These T cell receptor beta chains were read from a single sample in a study of neurological immune-mediated disorders. MiXCR, applied by TCRdb to the 5' RACE reads, yields one record per CDR3 protein. Found here are over 55,000 distinct CDR3 sequences, 10% of them singletons; the top ten hold approximately 9.6%. The sequenced sample was PBMCs. The receptors come from a man aged 30 to 39 in good health. The CDR3 runs from the conserved cysteine through the conserved F or W. D genes are given only for firm matches. A row's size may be missing; if present it is once, few, many or a size class.

TRBV29-1	TRBJ2-1	few	18	TRBD1	CSVEGHLSGGAIIYEQFF	TGCAGCGTGGAGGGCCATCTTTCAGGGGGCGCAATTATCTATGAGCAGTTCTTC
TRBV27	TRBJ2-3	.	17	TRBD2	CASSRFQGLADTDTQYF	TGTGCCAGCAGTCGTTTCCAAGGACTAGCGGACACAGATACGCAGTATTTT
TRBV9	TRBJ2-7	many	15	TRBD1	CASSARDRGGYEQYF	TGTGCCAGCAGCGCCCGGGACAGGGGAGGCTACGAGCAGTACTTC
TRBV30	TRBJ2-3	.	16	.	CAWSGQAAVLTDTQYF	TGTGCCTGGAGTGGACAGGCTGCTGTCCTCACAGATACGCAGTATTTT
TRBV19	TRBJ2-2	many	15	.	CASTPAGTSTGELFF	TGTGCCAGTACCCCGGCGGGGACGAGCACCGGGGAGCTGTTTTTT
TRBV6-5	TRBJ2-7	many	14	.	CASSYMVGTYEQYF	TGTGCCAGCAGTTACATGGTCGGAACCTACGAGCAGTACTTC
TRBV20-1	TRBJ2-7	many	15	.	CSAREPLAATYEQYF	TGCAGTGCTAGAGAGCCACTAGCCGCGACCTACGAGCAGTACTTC
TRBV19	TRBJ1-1	many	11	TRBD1	CATTGNVEAFF	TGTGCCACGACAGGGAATGTTGAAGCTTTCTTT
TRBV12-3/TRBV12-4	TRBJ2-1	many	14	TRBD1	CASSPRTGPNEQFF	TGTGCCAGCAGTCCACGGACAGGGCCCAATGAGCAGTTCTTC
TRBV20-1	TRBJ2-2	many	16	TRBD2	CSARELEREPAGELFF	TGCAGTGCTAGAGAATTGGAGCGGGAACCCGCCGGGGAGCTGTTTTTT
TRBV5-1	TRBJ2-7	many	14	.	CASSLRSESYEQYF	TGCGCCAGCAGCCTGCGGTCCGAGTCCTACGAGCAGTACTTC
TRBV28	TRBJ2-2	many	16	TRBD1	CASSFRTGRGTGELFF	TGTGCCAGCAGTTTTCGGACAGGGCGCGGCACCGGGGAGCTGTTTTTT
TRBV7-9	TRBJ2-1	many	14	TRBD2	CASILAGAYNEQFF	TGTGCCAGCATCCTAGCGGGAGCCTACAATGAGCAGTTCTTC
TRBV5-1	TRBJ2-3	.	17	TRBD2	CASSLGLAGAYTDTQYF	TGCGCCAGCAGCTTGGGACTAGCGGGAGCTTACACAGATACGCAGTATTTT
TRBV18	TRBJ2-5	many	15	.	CASSPPRDNQETQYF	TGTGCCAGCTCGCCTCCGCGGGACAACCAAGAGACCCAGTACTTC
TRBV29-1	TRBJ2-7	many	11	TRBD1	CSIRTGGEQYF	TGCAGCATACGGACAGGGGGCGAGCAGTACTTC
TRBV5-1	TRBJ1-1	many	11	.	CASSTNTEAFF	TGCGCCAGCAGCACAAACACTGAAGCTTTCTTT
TRBV6-1	TRBJ2-7	.	14	TRBD1	CASSGYRGQNEQYF	TGTGCCAGCAGTGGGTACAGGGGGCAGAACGAGCAGTACTTC
TRBV4-1	TRBJ2-3	many	17	TRBD1	CASSQVGKSRQGDTQYF	TGCGCCAGCAGCCAAGTCGGAAAATCACGACAGGGGGATACGCAGTATTTT
TRBV5-1	TRBJ2-3	many	13	TRBD1	CASSRDRVDTQYF	TGCGCCAGCAGCCGGGACAGGGTTGATACGCAGTATTTT
TRBV5-1	TRBJ1-5	many	15	TRBD1	CASSLGTGDNQPQHF	TGCGCCAGCAGCTTGGGGACAGGCGACAATCAGCCCCAGCATTTT
TRBV28	TRBJ2-7	many	14	.	CASRLGGEIYEQYF	TGTGCCAGCAGACTAGGGGGGGAGATCTACGAGCAGTACTTC
TRBV5-1	TRBJ2-7	many	15	.	CASNHSRLNSYEQYF	TGCGCCAGCAACCATAGCCGACTAAACTCCTACGAGCAGTACTTC
TRBV5-1	TRBJ2-4	many	17	.	CASSLASTGGGENIQYF	TGCGCCAGCAGCTTGGCCTCGACCGGTGGAGGGGAAAACATTCAGTACTTC
TRBV9	TRBJ2-2	many	15	TRBD2	CASSNSGENTGELFF	TGTGCCAGCAGCAACAGCGGGGAGAACACCGGGGAGCTGTTTTTT
TRBV5-5	TRBJ2-5	many	13	.	CASSSGTLETQYF	TGTGCCAGCAGCTCCGGGACACTAGAGACCCAGTACTTC
TRBV20-1	TRBJ2-3	.	15	TRBD1	CSAPSPDRVTDTQYF	TGCAGTGCTCCCAGCCCCGACAGGGTTACAGATACGCAGTATTTT
TRBV7-2	TRBJ2-1	many	13	.	CASSLSPQFEQFF	TGTGCCAGCAGCTTATCCCCACAGTTTGAGCAGTTCTTC
TRBV27	TRBJ2-1	many	14	.	CASRQGNNHNEQFF	TGTGCCAGCAGACAGGGTAACAACCACAATGAGCAGTTCTTC
TRBV3-1	TRBJ2-5	.	11	.	CASSQTGTQYF	TGTGCCAGCAGCCAAACGGGGACCCAGTACTTC
TRBV20-1	TRBJ2-5	many	14	.	CSARAGALGGTQYF	TGCAGTGCTAGAGCAGGAGCATTGGGGGGGACCCAGTACTTC
TRBV6-6	TRBJ2-4	many	13	TRBD1	CASSSTTGQGKNF	TGTGCCAGCAGTTCCACGACCGGACAGGGGAAAAACTTC
TRBV10-3	TRBJ1-1	many	12	.	CAITEGNTEAFF	TGTGCCATCACTGAGGGGAACACTGAAGCTTTCTTT
TRBV28	TRBJ1-2	many	11	.	CASRTDDGYTF	TGTGCCAGCAGGACAGACGATGGCTACACCTTC
TRBV20-1	TRBJ2-7	.	16	TRBD2	CSAKVGRLAETYEQYF	TGCAGTGCTAAAGTGGGGCGACTAGCAGAAACCTACGAGCAGTACTTC
TRBV20-1	TRBJ1-2	many	17	.	CSARVDGIVGPSDGYTF	TGCAGTGCTAGAGTCGATGGGATCGTCGGGCCTTCTGATGGCTACACCTTC
TRBV12-3/TRBV12-4	TRBJ2-6	many	13	.	CASRLSGANVLTF	TGTGCCAGCAGATTAAGTGGGGCCAACGTCCTGACTTTC
TRBV21-1	TRBJ1-5	many	15	.	CASSPHRVSNQPQHF	TGTGCCAGCAGCCCCCACAGGGTTAGCAATCAGCCCCAGCATTTT
TRBV10-3	TRBJ2-5	many	14	TRBD2	CAIRSGTSGETQYF	TGTGCCATCAGATCCGGGACTAGCGGAGAGACCCAGTACTTC
TRBV5-1	TRBJ2-5	many	16	.	CASSLEAGARQETQYF	TGCGCCAGCAGCTTGGAGGCAGGGGCTCGCCAAGAGACCCAGTACTTC
TRBV12-3/TRBV12-4	TRBJ2-2	many	14	.	CASTAVLNTGELFF	TGTGCCAGCACCGCGGTTTTGAACACCGGGGAGCTGTTTTTT
TRBV20-1	TRBJ2-7	many	11	.	CSAIDDFEQYF	TGCAGTGCTATTGACGACTTCGAGCAGTACTTC
TRBV20-1	TRBJ1-3	many	14	.	CSAPRDGPGNTIYF	TGCAGTGCTCCGAGGGACGGGCCTGGAAACACCATATATTTT
TRBV7-9	TRBJ2-1	many	19	TRBD2	CASSPSGTSGREPYNEQFF	TGTGCCAGCAGCCCCTCCGGGACTAGCGGGAGGGAGCCCTACAATGAGCAGTTCTTC